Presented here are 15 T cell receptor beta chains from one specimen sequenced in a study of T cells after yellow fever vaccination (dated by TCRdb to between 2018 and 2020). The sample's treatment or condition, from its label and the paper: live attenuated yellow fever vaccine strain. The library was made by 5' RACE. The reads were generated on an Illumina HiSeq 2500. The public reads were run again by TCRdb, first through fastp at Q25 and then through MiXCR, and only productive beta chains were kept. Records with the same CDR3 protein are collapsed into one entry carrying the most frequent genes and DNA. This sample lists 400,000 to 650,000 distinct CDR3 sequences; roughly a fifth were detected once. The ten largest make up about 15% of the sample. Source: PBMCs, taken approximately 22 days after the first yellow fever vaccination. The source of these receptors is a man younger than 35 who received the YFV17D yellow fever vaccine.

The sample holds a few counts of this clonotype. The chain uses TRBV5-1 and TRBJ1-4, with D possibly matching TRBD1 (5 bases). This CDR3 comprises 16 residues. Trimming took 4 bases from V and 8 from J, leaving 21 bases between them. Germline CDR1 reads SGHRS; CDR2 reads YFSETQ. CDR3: CASSKIDSYGGEKLFF. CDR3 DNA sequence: TGCGCCAGCAGCAAGATCGACAGCTACGGTGGGGAAAAACTGTTTTTT. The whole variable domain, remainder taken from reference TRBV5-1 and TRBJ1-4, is KAGVTQTPRYLIKTRGQQVTLSCSPISGHRSVSWYQQTPGQGLQFLFEYFSETQRNKGNFPGRFSGRQFSNSRSEMNVSTLELGDSALYLCASSKIDSYGGEKLFFGSGTQLSVL.

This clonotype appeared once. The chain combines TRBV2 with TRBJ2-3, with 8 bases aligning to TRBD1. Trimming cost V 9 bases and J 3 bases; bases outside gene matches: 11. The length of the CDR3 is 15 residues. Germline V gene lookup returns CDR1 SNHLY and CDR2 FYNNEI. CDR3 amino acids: CARWGSDRETDTQYF. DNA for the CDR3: TGTGCCAGATGGGGATCGGACAGGGAGACAGATACGCAGTATTTT.

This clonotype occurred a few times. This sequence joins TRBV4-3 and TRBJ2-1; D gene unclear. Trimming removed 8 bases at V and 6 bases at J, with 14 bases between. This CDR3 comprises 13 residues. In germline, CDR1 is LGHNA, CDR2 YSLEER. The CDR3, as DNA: TGCGCCAGCCGGGCTTTTAACGGCAATGAGCAGTTCTTC. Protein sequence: CASRAFNGNEQFF.

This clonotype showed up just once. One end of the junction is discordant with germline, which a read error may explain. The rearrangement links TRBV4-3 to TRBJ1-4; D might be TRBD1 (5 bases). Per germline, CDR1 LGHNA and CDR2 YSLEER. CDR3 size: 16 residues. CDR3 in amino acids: CSSSGAPFSTNEKLFF. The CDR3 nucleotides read TGCTCCAGCAGCGGGGCGCCCTTTTCAACTAATGAAAAACTGTTTTTT.

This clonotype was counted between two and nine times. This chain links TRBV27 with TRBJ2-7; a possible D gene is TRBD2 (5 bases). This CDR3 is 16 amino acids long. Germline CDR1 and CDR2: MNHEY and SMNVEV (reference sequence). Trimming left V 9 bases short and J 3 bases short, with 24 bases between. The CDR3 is CARKLFSRPEGYEQYV. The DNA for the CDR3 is TGTGCCAGGAAACTATTCTCGAGGCCCGAGGGCTACGAGCAGTACGTC.

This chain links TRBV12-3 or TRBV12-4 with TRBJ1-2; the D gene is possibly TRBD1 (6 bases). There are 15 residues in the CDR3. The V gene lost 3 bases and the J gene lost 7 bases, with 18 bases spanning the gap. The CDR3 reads CASSFRHAGDSGYTF. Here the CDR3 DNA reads TGTGCCAGCAGTTTTCGTCATGCAGGGGATAGTGGCTACACCTTC.

The CDR3 region is CASSLGKGGSYEQYV. CDR3 bases: TGTGCCAGCAGCTTGGGGAAGGGGGGGTCGTACGAGCAGTACGTC. The V and J genes are TRBV5-4 and TRBJ2-7; D is perhaps TRBD2 (7 bases). Germline CDR1 is SGHNT and CDR2 is YYREEE (reference sequence). This CDR3 is 15 amino acids long. Between the trimmed V and J ends, which lost 0 bases and 4 bases, there was a span of 14 bases.

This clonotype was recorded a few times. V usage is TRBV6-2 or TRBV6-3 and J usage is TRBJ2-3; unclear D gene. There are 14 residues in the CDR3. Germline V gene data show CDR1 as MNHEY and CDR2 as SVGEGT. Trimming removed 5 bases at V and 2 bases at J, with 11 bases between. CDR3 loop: CASSNREPTDTQYF. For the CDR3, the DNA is TGTGCCAGCAGTAATCGCGAGCCCACAGATACGCAGTATTTT.

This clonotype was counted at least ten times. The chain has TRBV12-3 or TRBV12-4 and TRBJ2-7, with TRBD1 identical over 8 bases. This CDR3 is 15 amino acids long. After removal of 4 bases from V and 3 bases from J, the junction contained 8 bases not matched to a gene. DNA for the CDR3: TGTGCCAGCAGTTCGCGACAGGGGAAACGCTACGAGCAGTACTTC. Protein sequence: CASSSRQGKRYEQYF.

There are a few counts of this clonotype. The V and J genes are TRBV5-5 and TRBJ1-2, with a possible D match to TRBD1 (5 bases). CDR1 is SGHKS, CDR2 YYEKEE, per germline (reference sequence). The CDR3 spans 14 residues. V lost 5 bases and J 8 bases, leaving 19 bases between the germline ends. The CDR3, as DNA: TGTGCCAGCAGACTCGGGGCCTCGGAGGGAGGCTACACCTTC. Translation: CASRLGASEGGYTF. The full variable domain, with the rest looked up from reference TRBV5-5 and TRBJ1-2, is DAGVTQSPTHLIKTRGQQVTLRCSPISGHKSVSWYQQVLGQGPQFIFQYYEKEERGRGNFPDRFSARQFPNYSSELNVNALLLGDSALYLCASRLGASEGGYTFGSGTRLTVV.

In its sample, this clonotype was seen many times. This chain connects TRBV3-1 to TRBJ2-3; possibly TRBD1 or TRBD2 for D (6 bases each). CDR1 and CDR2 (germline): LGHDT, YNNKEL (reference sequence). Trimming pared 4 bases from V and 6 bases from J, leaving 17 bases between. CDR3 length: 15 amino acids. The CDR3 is CASSPGAIGSDTQYF. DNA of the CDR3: TGTGCCAGCAGCCCGGGGGCCATCGGAAGTGATACGCAGTATTTT.

The CDR3 is CASSLATGQPQHF. The CDR3 nucleotides read TGTGCCAGCAGCTTAGCAACGGGGCAGCCCCAGCATTTT. V and J are TRBV7-2 and TRBJ1-5; D not resolved. This CDR3 region has 13 residues. Germline-derived CDR1 and CDR2 are SGHTA and FQGNSA. V was pared by 0 bases and J by 7 bases, with 7 bases between.

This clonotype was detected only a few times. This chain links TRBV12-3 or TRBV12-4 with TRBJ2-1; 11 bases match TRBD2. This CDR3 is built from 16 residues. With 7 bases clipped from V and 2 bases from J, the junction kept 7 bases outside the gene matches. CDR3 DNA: TGTGCCAGCACTAGCGGGGGGCTGTCTCCCTACAATGAGCAGTTCTTC. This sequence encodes CASTSGGLSPYNEQFF.

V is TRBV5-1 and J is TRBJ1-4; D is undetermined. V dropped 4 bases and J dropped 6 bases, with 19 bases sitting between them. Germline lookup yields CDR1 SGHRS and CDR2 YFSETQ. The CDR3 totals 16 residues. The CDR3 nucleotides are TGCGCCAGCAGCCCCCGGATAGGGCCAAGAGATGAAAAACTGTTTTTT. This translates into CASSPRIGPRDEKLFF.

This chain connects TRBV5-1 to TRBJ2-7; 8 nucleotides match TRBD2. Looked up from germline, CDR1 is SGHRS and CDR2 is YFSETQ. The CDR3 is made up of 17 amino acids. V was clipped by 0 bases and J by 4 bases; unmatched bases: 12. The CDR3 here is CASSLGLVPGLEYEQYF. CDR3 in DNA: TGCGCCAGCAGCTTGGGTCTCGTCCCGGGACTAGAGTACGAGCAGTACTTC.